The clone carrying this TCR beta chain was detected a few times. The data were produced by immunoSEQ multiplex PCR, yet TCRdb's version contains in-frame clones alone and is incomplete. The sample records some 45,000 clones, roughly 90% being singletons. This sample stems from a study of cytomegalovirus exposure and HLA in healthy donors. With 1 base removed from V and 3 bases from J, the gap between germline ends came to 6 bases. The CDR3 is made up of 14 amino acids. The germline V gene encodes CDR1 SEHNR and CDR2 FQNEAQ (reference sequence). It was the approximately 120-subject validation cohort, separate from the roughly 700-subject first cohort, to which the donors belonged.

Sequenced material: PBMCs. The chain couples TRBV7-9 to TRBJ1-4; D is unclear. This TCR derives from a man between 18 and 29 years old in good health and CMV-seronegative. The CDR3 protein is CASSLGQSNEKLFF. The CDR3 DNA sequence: TGTGCCAGCAGCTTAGGGCAGTCTAATGAAAAACTGTTTTTT.